This is a list of T cell receptor beta chains from one sample in a study of shared clonotypes between healthy human individuals. Sequencing was performed with immunoSEQ multiplex PCR; in TCRdb, only in-frame clones are kept and a portion is missing. The data contain roughly 500,000 clones, 75% to 85% of them singletons. The sample taken for sequencing was PBMCs. Source of these receptors: a woman aged 35 to 49 in good health. Some clones in this sample may be carry-over from other donors' samples. Each CDR3 is given with its conserved first and last residue. Each record gives: clone size, D gene, J gene, V gene, CDR3 DNA, CDR3 protein. The D gene is left open where the match is weak. The size entry is marked missing in some rows and otherwise reads once, few, many or a size class.

>NA|TRBD2|TRBJ2-7|TRBV7-2
TGTGCCAGCAGCTTAGCGCGGATCGGCGGGAGGGCCTCCTACGAGCAGTACTTC
CASSLARIGGRASYEQYF
>NA|NA|TRBJ2-3|TRBV29-1
TGCAGCGTTGAATTTGAGGACACAGATACGCAGTATTTT
CSVEFEDTDTQYF
>NA|TRBD1|TRBJ2-1|TRBV10-3
TGTGCCAGCCGACAGGGAAGAGGAGACAATGAGCAGTTCTTC
CASRQGRGDNEQFF
>NA|TRBD1|TRBJ2-1|TRBV5-4
TGTGCCAGCACCCGGGGGGGACAGGGGGCCTACAATGAGCAGTTCTTC
CASTRGGQGAYNEQFF
>NA|TRBD2|TRBJ2-7|TRBV6-5
TGTGCCACCTCCCGGGAGGGGACTAGGGAGCAGTACTTC
CATSREGTREQYF
>once|NA|TRBJ2-4|TRBV29-1
TGCAGCGTTCCCCAGGGTAGCGGCAAAAACATTCAGTACTTC
CSVPQGSGKNIQYF
>NA|NA|TRBJ2-3|TRBV5-6
TGTGCCAGCAGCGATAGCGGCAGCACAGATACGCAGTATTTT
CASSDSGSTDTQYF
>NA|NA|TRBJ2-5|TRBV18
TGTGCCAGCTCACCACCGGGGTTCCAAGAGACCCAGTACTTC
CASSPPGFQETQYF
>NA|NA|TRBJ2-3|TRBV30
TGTGCCTGGAGTCTTGGAGATACGCAGTATTTT
CAWSLGDTQYF
>NA|NA|TRBJ2-7|TRBV7-2
TGTGCCAGCAGCTTATCATGGCAGGGTTTCTACGAGCAGTACTTC
CASSLSWQGFYEQYF
>NA|TRBD1|TRBJ2-3|TRBV7-9
TGTGCCAGCAGCTCTACAGGGGGCTTCACAGATACGCAGTATTTT
CASSSTGGFTDTQYF
>NA|TRBD2|TRBJ2-5|TRBV9
TGTGCCAGCAGCGTAGGGGCGGGAGGCACGCAAGAGACCCAGTACTTC
CASSVGAGGTQETQYF
>few|NA|TRBJ1-1|TRBV6-4
TGTGCCAGCAGTGATACAAGGGACACTGAAGCTTTCTTT
CASSDTRDTEAFF
>NA|TRBD2|TRBJ2-7|TRBV27
TGTGCCAGCAGTTTGGCGGGGGGCCCCTACGAGCAGTACTTC
CASSLAGGPYEQYF
>NA|NA|TRBJ2-1|TRBV7-3
TGTGCCAGCAGCTTAGGCTGGAGCTCCTACAATGAGCAGTTCTTC
CASSLGWSSYNEQFF
>NA|NA|TRBJ1-5|TRBV6-4
TGTGCCAGCAGTGCCGATAGCAATCAGCCCCAGCATTTT
CASSADSNQPQHF
>few|NA|TRBJ2-5|TRBV5-1
TGCGCCAGCAGCCCGAGAAGCCAAGAGACCCAGTACTTC
CASSPRSQETQYF
>NA|NA|TRBJ2-1|TRBV2
TGTGCCAGCATGGGGATGACGGGCTCCTACAATGAGCAGTTCTTC
CASMGMTGSYNEQFF
>NA|TRBD2|TRBJ2-3|TRBV25-1
TGTGCCAGCAGCAGCATCCGCGCGGGAGGCACAGATACGCAGTATTTT
CASSSIRAGGTDTQYF
>NA|TRBD2|TRBJ2-7|TRBV2
TGTGCCAGCAGTGCCGGGACTAGCGGGAGAGTGTACGAGCAGTACTTC
CASSAGTSGRVYEQYF
>NA|NA|TRBJ2-7|TRBV7-2
TGTGCCAGCAGCTTAAGGGCGGCCCCGTTTTCCTACGAGCAGTACTTC
CASSLRAAPFSYEQYF
>NA|TRBD1|TRBJ2-7|TRBV5-1
TGCGCCAGCAGCTCCCCCCGACAGGGCCCCCACGAGCAGTACTTC
CASSSPRQGPHEQYF
>NA|TRBD2|TRBJ2-1|TRBV19
TGTGCCAGTAGTGCAGGACTAGGATACAATGAGCAGTTCTTC
CASSAGLGYNEQFF
>NA|NA|TRBJ2-7|TRBV7-3
TGTGCCAGCAGCTTAACTCGGGACTACGAGCAGTACTTC
CASSLTRDYEQYF
>few|NA|TRBJ2-3|TRBV11-2
TGTGCCAGCAGCGCTTGGGGCGGGACTAGCACAGATACGCAGTATTTT
CASSAWGGTSTDTQYF
>NA|NA|TRBJ1-2|TRBV18
TGTGCCAGCTCACCACAGGAATGGGGGAACTATGGCTACACCTTC
CASSPQEWGNYGYTF
>NA|NA|TRBJ2-7|TRBV27
TGTGCCAGCAGCCCCGGACTGGGGGCCCAAGAGCAGTACTTC
CASSPGLGAQEQYF
>NA|NA|TRBJ2-2|TRBV7-3
TGTGCCAGCAGTTTGGTGGGAGGCCCGAACACCGGGGAGCTGTTTTTT
CASSLVGGPNTGELFF
>NA|NA|TRBJ2-5|TRBV11-2
TGTGCCAGCAGCTTGGGCGGGCCCACTGGGGAGACCCAGTACTTC
CASSLGGPTGETQYF
>once|NA|TRBJ1-4|TRBV27
TGTGCCAGCAGTTTCGCCCGGGCAGGTGGGCGAGAAAAACTGTTTTTT
CASSFARAGGREKLFF
>NA|NA|TRBJ2-6|TRBV15
TGTGCCACCAGCAGAGATATGAGGTCTGGGGCCAACGTCCTGACTTTC
CATSRDMRSGANVLTF
>few|NA|TRBJ1-1|TRBV2
TGTGCCAGCAGTGTCGGGGGCTCGGACACTGAAGCTTTCTTT
CASSVGGSDTEAFF
>NA|NA|TRBJ2-7|TRBV6-1
TGTGCCAGCAAAAGGCCCAGCTCCTACGAGCAGTACTTC
CASKRPSSYEQYF
>NA|NA|TRBJ2-2|TRBV5-5
TGTGCCAGCACCGTCTACAGGACAGCGTTAAACACCGGGGAGCTGTTTTTT
CASTVYRTALNTGELFF
>NA|NA|TRBJ1-1|TRBV2
TGTGCCAGCAGTGCAATTATGAACACTGAAGCTTTCTTT
CASSAIMNTEAFF
>NA|NA|TRBJ2-7|TRBV18
TGTGCCAGCTCACCAGGGGAACCCTACGAGCAGTACTTC
CASSPGEPYEQYF
>once|NA|TRBJ2-7|TRBV28
TGTGCCAGGGCGACCTACGAGCAGTACTTC
CARATYEQYF
>few|TRBD1|TRBJ2-2|TRBV4-3
TGCGCCAGCAGCCATAATACCGGGACAGGGGCAACGGAGCTGTTTTTT
CASSHNTGTGATELFF
>NA|NA|TRBJ1-1|TRBV5-1
TGCGCCAGCAGCTTGACCCTCGGGGAAACTTCTGAAGCTTTCTTT
CASSLTLGETSEAFF
>NA|NA|TRBJ2-1|TRBV6-5
TGTGCCAGCAGGTCCCACAGATTCTCCTACAATGAGCAGTTCTTC
CASRSHRFSYNEQFF
>NA|TRBD1|TRBJ2-4|TRBV5-1
TGCGCCAGCAGCCCCAGGACAGGGCGGGAAAACATTCAGTACTTC
CASSPRTGRENIQYF
>NA|NA|TRBJ2-3|TRBV11-2
TGTGCCAGCAGCTTATCGGGCAGGGGCACAGATACGCAGTATTTT
CASSLSGRGTDTQYF
>NA|NA|TRBJ1-1|TRBV5-1
TGCGCCAGCAGCTTCGAGAGGACGGGGGGCACTGAAGCTTTCTTT
CASSFERTGGTEAFF
>NA|NA|TRBJ2-3|TRBV19
TGTGCCAGTAGTATGCTTGAAGGCACAGATACGCAGTATTTT
CASSMLEGTDTQYF
>NA|NA|TRBJ2-4|TRBV13
TGTGCCAGCAGCTTAGGCGGCGCCTTAGCCAAAAACATTCAGTACTTC
CASSLGGALAKNIQYF
>NA|NA|TRBJ2-2|TRBV9
TGTGCCAGCAGCGTAGAAGGAGGGAGTGGCACCGGGGAGCTGTTTTTT
CASSVEGGSGTGELFF
>NA|NA|TRBJ1-6|TRBV6-5
TGTGCCAGCAGGTCCCAAGGGGTAAGCCTCCACTTT
CASRSQGVSLHF
>NA|NA|TRBJ2-3|TRBV2
TGTGCCAGCAGTGAAGCGCTGCAGATAACACGTAGCACAGATACGCAGTATTTT
CASSEALQITRSTDTQYF
>NA|NA|TRBJ1-2|TRBV30
TGTGCCTGGAGTGTTCACAGAACCTATGGCTACACCTTC
CAWSVHRTYGYTF
>NA|NA|TRBJ1-1|TRBV7-9
TGTGCCAGCAGCTTTCCCTTGGGGAGGATGAACACTGAAGCTTTCTTT
CASSFPLGRMNTEAFF
>once|NA|TRBJ2-1|TRBV6-6
TGTGCCAGCACCGCCGACAGGTCCTACAATGAGCAGTTCTTC
CASTADRSYNEQFF
>once|NA|TRBJ1-2|TRBV6-1
TGTGCCAGCAGTGAATCCGACAGTTGGGGGGACTCGGGTAACTATGGCTACACCTTC
CASSESDSWGDSGNYGYTF
>NA|TRBD2|TRBJ2-7|TRBV6-5
TGTGCCAGCAGTACTAGCGGGAGGATCCCCTACGAGCAGTACTTC
CASSTSGRIPYEQYF
>NA|NA|TRBJ2-3|TRBV28
TGTGCCAGCAGTTTCGGGGGTGATACGCAGTATTTT
CASSFGGDTQYF
>once|NA|TRBJ1-2|TRBV6-1
TGTGCCAGCAGTGAAGCTGGGGGCGGAGGGTATGGCTACACCTTC
CASSEAGGGGYGYTF
>NA|TRBD1|TRBJ1-5|TRBV5-6
TGTGCCAGCAGCTTGGGTCTGGGACAGGGAATGACGGAGCCCCAGCATTTT
CASSLGLGQGMTEPQHF
>NA|TRBD2|TRBJ2-4|TRBV5-1
TGCGCCAGCAGCCCGGGGACTAGCGGGGCGGTCAAAAACATTCAGTACTTC
CASSPGTSGAVKNIQYF
>few|NA|TRBJ2-3|TRBV19
TGTGCCAGTAGTATGTATGGTAGCGGATCCACAGATACGCAGTATTTT
CASSMYGSGSTDTQYF
>NA|NA|TRBJ2-3|TRBV7-2
TGTGCCAGCAGTTCTCCCGGCTTATATACGCAGTATTTT
CASSSPGLYTQYF
>NA|NA|TRBJ2-7|TRBV30
TGTGCCTGGAACCCCGATCGTGATCACCCTGAGAGCTTC
CAWNPDRDHPESF